This TCR beta chain was sequenced in a study of blood T cell repertoires in COVID-19. Study-wide context: Nucleic acid was either cDNA or gDNA, and it came from T cells, B-cell-depleted T cells, or PBMCs.

Method: immunoSEQ multiplex PCR; TCRdb's copy keeps in-frame clones and lacks some. Of 130,000 to 150,000 clones in the sample, roughly 80% were seen once. Looked up from germline, CDR1 is SGHAT and CDR2 is FQNNGV. V was clipped by 4 bases and J by 5 bases, with 15 bases between them. There are 14 residues in the CDR3. The TCR comes from a man aged 45-60 years with active or convalescent COVID-19. The chain recombines TRBV11-2 with TRBJ2-7; D may be TRBD1 (5 bases). The material sequenced was peripheral blood. For the CDR3, the DNA is TGTGCCAGCAGCTCTGCAGGGTCTTACCACGAGCAGTACTTC. It translates to CASSSAGSYHEQYF.